The clone carrying this TCR beta chain appeared a few times. Antigen unknown. This entry belongs to a study of T cell responses to AZD1222 COVID-19 vaccine. Study results and limitations: It should be noted that donors were predominantly white British and more often female, and clonal diversity was possibly underestimated.

The assay was immunoSEQ multiplex PCR, and TCRdb's table has in-frame clones only and misses some. The sample consists of around 100,000 clones, around 87% of them appearing once. CDR1 is MDHEN, CDR2 SYDVKM, per germline. V was clipped by 9 bases and J by 1 base, with 6 bases between them. The CDR3 length is 11 residues. Sequencing used peripheral blood, obtained 28 days after the second AZD1222 dose. This sequence joins TRBV28 and TRBJ1-1; possible D gene TRBD1, 5 bases. The receptor comes from an adult who received the AZD1222 COVID-19 vaccine. CDR3: CASRGNTEAFF. CDR3 coding DNA: TGTGCCAGTAGGGGGAACACTGAAGCTTTCTTT.